These 14 T cell receptor beta chains share one sample of origin, sequenced in a study of regulatory T cells in long-lasting Graves disease. Both iRepertoire HTBI primers and Arm-PCR of CDR3 regions were used to build the TCR beta libraries. TCRdb redid the calling of the multiplex PCR reads with MiXCR, one entry per CDR3 protein. The sample yields roughly 700,000 distinct CDR3 sequences, 25% to 35% seen once. Time point indicated: persistent/refractory GD, antithyroid drugs over 5 years with positive TRAb. Extracted PBMC RNA gave rise to the TCR library. The starting material was peripheral blood mononuclear cells (PBMCs), obtained when the disease was refractory, from a patient treated with antithyroid drugs. All receptors come from a female donor with Graves disease.

The rearrangement uses TRBV19 and TRBJ1-1; TRBD1 matches at 8 bases. The CDR3 length is 13 residues. V gave up 9 bases and J gave up 0 bases; unmatched junction bases: 3. CDR1 LNHDA and CDR2 SQIVND come from the germline V gene (reference sequence). CDR3 bases: TGTGCCAGCTGGGACAGGATGAACACTGAAGCTTTCTTT. Translation gives CASWDRMNTEAFF.

CDR3 region: CATSDRTGRGYTF. The CDR3 nucleotides are TGTGCCACCAGTGATAGGACAGGGAGGGGCTACACCTTC. The V call is TRBV24-1, the J call TRBJ1-2; 8 bases line up with TRBD1. CDR3 size: 13 residues. Germline CDR1 is KGHDR and CDR2 is SFDVKD. V shed 3 bases, J shed 8 bases, and the junction held 4 bases outside the gene matches.

About this clonotype itself: Without the conserved terminal phenylalanine or tryptophan, this CDR3 likely stems from a read error. The chain uses TRBV7-2 and TRBJ2-5, with D maybe TRBD1 (5 bases). The ends were cut back, 2 bases at V and 6 bases at J, with 10 bases in the middle. The CDR3 loop spans 13 amino acids. The germline CDR1 and CDR2 sequences are SGHTA and FQGNSA. In nucleotides, the CDR3 is TGTGCCAGCAGCTTACAGGTGGGGCAGACCCAGTACCTC. Its translation: CASSLQVGQTQYL.

Ten or more counts support this clonotype. The V and J genes are TRBV19 and TRBJ1-1, with no clear D. V dropped 2 bases and J dropped 5 bases, with 9 bases sitting between them. Germline CDR1 is LNHDA and CDR2 is SQIVND (reference sequence). This CDR3 comprises 13 residues. The CDR3 protein is CASSIFGTTEAFF. The CDR3 DNA reads as TGTGCCAGTAGTATATTTGGAACTACTGAAGCTTTCTTT.

CDR3 region: CSAAREAGGEQYF. CDR3 nucleotides: TGCAGTGCCGCCAGAGAGGCGGGTGGAGAGCAGTACTTC. The chain has TRBV20-1 and TRBJ2-7, with D perhaps matching TRBD2 (5 bases). CDR3 length equals 13 residues. Germline lookup yields CDR1 DFQATT and CDR2 SNEGSKA (reference sequence). Between the trimmed V and J ends, which lost 6 bases and 7 bases, there was a span of 19 bases.

The V and J genes are TRBV6-1 and TRBJ1-1; unclear D gene. This CDR3 contains 14 residues. The V gene's germline CDR1 is MNHNS and CDR2 SASEGT. V lost 7 bases to trimming and J lost 1 base, with 13 bases between them. CDR3 residues: CASTIGRTNTEAFF. The CDR3 DNA sequence: TGTGCCAGCACTATAGGACGGACGAACACTGAAGCTTTCTTT.

DNA for the CDR3: TGTGCCAGTTCAGGACAGGGCTCTGGAAACACCATATATTTT. Translation gives CASSGQGSGNTIYF. The J gene is TRBJ1-3, the V gene TRBV6-1; 8 bases match TRBD1. The CDR3 has 14 amino acids. CDR1 is MNHNS, CDR2 SASEGT, per germline. Germline trimming cut 9 bases from V and 0 bases from J; bases unmatched to any gene: 4.

This clonotype was observed a few times. The chain has TRBV20-1 and TRBJ1-1; D is possibly TRBD1 (5 bases). The CDR3 is 15 residues long. Between the trimmed V and J ends, which lost 3 bases and 1 base, there was a span of 15 bases. The germline V gene encodes CDR1 DFQATT and CDR2 SNEGSKA (reference sequence). The CDR3 sequence is CSARPSRTRNTEAFF. The CDR3 bases are TGCAGTGCTAGGCCATCCCGGACACGGAACACTGAAGCTTTCTTT.

This chain joins TRBV2 and TRBJ2-7, with no clear D. The V gene lost 6 bases and the J gene lost 4 bases, with 19 bases spanning the gap. CDR3 size: 15 residues. Germline V gives CDR1 SNHLY, CDR2 FYNNEI. The CDR3 nucleotides are TGTGCCAGCAGCGGTATTTTGCGGAGTGGTTACGAGCAGTACTTC. Its translation is CASSGILRSGYEQYF.

The chain is built from TRBV5-1 and TRBJ1-1; 7 bases agree with TRBD1. CDR3 length: 15 residues. With 4 bases clipped from V and 5 bases from J, the junction kept 11 bases outside the gene matches. Germline-derived CDR1 and CDR2 are SGHRS and YFSETQ. The CDR3 is CASSPKGGFGTEAFF. The CDR3 coding sequence is TGCGCCAGCAGCCCAAAAGGGGGCTTTGGGACTGAAGCTTTCTTT.

V and J are TRBV5-4 and TRBJ2-5, with D uncertain. The germline CDR1 and CDR2 sequences are SGHNT and YYREEE (reference sequence). Trimming stripped 0 bases from V and 2 bases from J, with 11 bases between. CDR3 length equals 15 residues. The CDR3 loop reads CASSLAQRSQETQYF. CDR3 coding DNA: TGTGCCAGCAGCTTGGCGCAGCGATCACAAGAGACCCAGTACTTC.

The gene calls are TRBV15 and TRBJ1-5, with D maybe TRBD1 (6 bases). Per the germline V gene, CDR1 is LNHNV and CDR2 is YYDKDF (reference sequence). Trimming removed 5 bases at V and 0 bases at J, with 11 bases between. This CDR3 has 15 residues. CDR3 nucleotides: TGTGCCACCAGCCGGGACAACCATAGCAATCAGCCCCAGCATTTT. This gives the protein CATSRDNHSNQPQHF.

This chain connects TRBV7-9 to TRBJ1-5, with 10 bases that match TRBD1. CDR3 length: 18 amino acids. The germline V gene encodes CDR1 SEHNR and CDR2 FQNEAQ (reference sequence). Trimming cost V 4 bases and J 2 bases; bases outside gene matches: 11. This chain's CDR3 is CASSSNGTGALGNQPQHF. The CDR3 DNA reads TGTGCCAGCAGCTCCAACGGGACAGGGGCCTTGGGCAATCAGCCCCAGCATTTT.

Worth noting for this clonotype: A read error may account for a junction end that differs from germline. V and J are TRBV19 and TRBJ1-6; no clear D. CDR3 length: 13 residues. Germline V gene data show CDR1 as LNHDA and CDR2 as SQIVND (reference sequence). The CDR3, as DNA: TGTGCCGGTAGTGAGGTGCAGAATTCACCCCTCCACTTT. Translating it yields CAGSEVQNSPLHF.